These T cell receptor beta chains were read from a single sample in a study of cytomegalovirus exposure and HLA in healthy donors. Assay used: immunoSEQ multiplex PCR; TCRdb lists only in-frame clones, some missing. The sample has 110,000 or so clones, around 68% seen once; the top ten hold 4% to 5%. The source material was PBMCs. The receptor set was obtained from a woman between 40 and 50 years old in good health and CMV-seropositive. Both conserved end residues are part of each CDR3. The D gene is left open where the match is weak. The size of a clone is reported for some rows only, either as once, few or many, or as a class for expanded clones.

D gene	V gene	J gene	clone size	CDR3 protein	CDR3 DNA
TRBD2	TRBV7-9	TRBJ2-1	few	CSSSSPSGTSGRSSNEQFF	TGTTCCAGCAGCTCGCCCTCTGGGACTAGCGGGAGGTCAAGCAATGAGCAGTTCTTC
TRBD1	TRBV5-4	TRBJ1-1	-	CASSVRQGVDTEAFF	TGTGCCAGCAGCGTAAGACAGGGCGTAGACACTGAAGCTTTCTTT
TRBD1	TRBV2	TRBJ2-1	-	CASRARDRQFF	TGTGCCAGCAGAGCAAGGGACAGGCAGTTCTTC
-	TRBV15	TRBJ2-5	-	CATTYRQQETQYF	TGTGCCACCACCTATCGACAGCAAGAGACCCAGTACTTC
TRBD1	TRBV14	TRBJ2-7	-	CASSLKGTGGYEQYF	TGTGCCAGCAGCCTAAAGGGAACAGGGGGGTACGAGCAGTACTTC
-	TRBV6-1	TRBJ1-5	-	CASRQEQPYQPQHF	TGTGCCAGCAGGCAGGAACAGCCTTATCAGCCCCAGCATTTT
-	TRBV7-9	TRBJ2-1	-	CASSLALTDRDEQFF	TGTGCCAGCAGCTTAGCCTTAACTGACCGGGATGAGCAGTTCTTC
-	TRBV19	TRBJ1-2	-	CASSIVTGSYGYTF	TGTGCCAGTAGTATCGTGACAGGTAGTTATGGCTACACCTTC
-	TRBV5-5	TRBJ2-2	few	CASSSVPVLQAESPGELFF	TGTGCCAGCAGCTCAGTCCCGGTCTTACAGGCGGAATCCCCCGGGGAGCTGTTTTTT
-	TRBV6-6	TRBJ1-3	few	CASSSRLYSGNTIYF	TGTGCCAGCAGTTCCCGTTTGTATTCTGGAAACACCATATATTTT
-	TRBV6-1	TRBJ1-2	-	CASMSEGYGYTF	TGTGCCAGCATGTCCGAGGGCTATGGCTACACCTTC
TRBD1	TRBV7-9	TRBJ2-3	-	CASSLTGTASTDTQYF	TGTGCCAGCAGCCTAACCGGGACAGCAAGCACAGATACGCAGTATTTT
-	TRBV19	TRBJ1-1	-	CASSIGGQSVTEAFF	TGTGCCAGTAGTATAGGAGGCCAGTCGGTCACTGAAGCTTTCTTT
TRBD1	TRBV7-3	TRBJ1-2	-	CASSLDRGRYGYTF	TGTGCCAGCAGCCTCGACAGGGGCCGCTATGGCTACACCTTC
TRBD1	TRBV5-1	TRBJ2-7	-	CASSWGQGAYEQYF	TGCGCCAGCAGCTGGGGACAGGGGGCCTACGAGCAGTACTTC
-	TRBV28	TRBJ1-2	-	CASSIKIYGYTF	TGTGCCAGCAGTATCAAAATCTATGGCTACACCTTC
-	TRBV7-2	TRBJ2-6	-	CASRRPGGSGANVLTF	TGTGCCAGCAGACGTCCCGGGGGCTCTGGGGCCAACGTCCTGACTTTC
TRBD1	TRBV4-2	TRBJ2-1	-	CASSHSKGAYYNEQFF	TGTGCCAGCAGCCACTCTAAGGGGGCTTATTACAATGAGCAGTTCTTC
TRBD2	TRBV7-9	TRBJ2-1	-	CASRKVAGGSNEQFF	TGTGCCAGCAGGAAGGTAGCGGGGGGCAGCAATGAGCAGTTCTTC
TRBD1	TRBV15	TRBJ1-3	-	CATSTVKPGQFFSGNTIYF	TGTGCCACCAGCACTGTAAAGCCGGGACAGTTTTTCTCTGGAAACACCATATATTTT
-	TRBV7-2	TRBJ2-2	-	CASSLAPPGNTGELFF	TGTGCCAGCAGCTTAGCCCCCCCAGGCAACACCGGGGAGCTGTTTTTT
-	TRBV21-1	TRBJ2-1	few	CASSKGGPLKHYNEQFF	TGTGCCAGCAGCAAAGGGGGCCCACTTAAACATTACAATGAGCAGTTCTTC
-	TRBV13	TRBJ2-2	once	CASNRLNTGELFF	TGTGCCAGCAACAGATTGAACACCGGGGAGCTGTTTTTT
-	TRBV7-9	TRBJ2-5	-	CASSLTRSGEVQETQYF	TGTGCCAGCAGCTTGACGAGATCGGGGGAGGTCCAAGAGACCCAGTACTTC
TRBD1	TRBV5-4	TRBJ2-1	-	CASSLGGQVDNEQFF	TGCGCCAGCAGCTTGGGGGGACAGGTTGATAATGAGCAGTTCTTC
-	TRBV28	TRBJ1-6	-	CASSLLQDSPLHF	TGTGCCAGCAGCTTACTGCAGGATTCACCCCTCCACTTT
-	TRBV19	TRBJ2-1	few	CASRSYEGRSDNEQFF	TGTGCCAGTAGATCTTACGAGGGCCGATCTGACAATGAGCAGTTCTTC
TRBD2	TRBV5-6	TRBJ2-5	-	CASSPPGGRQETQYF	TGTGCCAGCAGTCCCCCCGGGGGGAGGCAAGAGACCCAGTACTTC
TRBD1	TRBV6-5	TRBJ1-2	-	CASRGTGGVHGYTF	TGTGCCAGCAGGGGGACAGGGGGCGTTCATGGCTACACCTTC
TRBD1	TRBV13	TRBJ1-2	once	CASSRRQGRTNNYGYTF	TGTGCCAGCAGCAGACGACAGGGGCGAACTAATAACTATGGCTACACCTTC
-	TRBV7-9	TRBJ1-1	-	CSSRAGSTEAFF	TGTTCCAGCCGGGCAGGGTCCACTGAAGCTTTCTTT
-	TRBV6-7	TRBJ1-6	-	CASSYARGNFYPNSPLHF	TGTGCCAGCAGTTACGCCCGGGGAAACTTCTACCCAAATTCACCCCTCCACTTT
-	TRBV4-1	TRBJ1-5	-	CASSQGQSAASNQPQHF	TGCGCCAGCAGCCAGGGCCAGTCAGCAGCATCGAATCAGCCCCAGCATTTT
-	TRBV5-1	TRBJ2-5	-	CASSPSPQETQYF	TGCGCCAGCAGCCCTAGTCCCCAAGAGACCCAGTACTTC
TRBD2	TRBV15	TRBJ2-7	once	CATGRGGGGGLSYEQYF	TGTGCCACCGGCAGAGGTGGGGGCGGGGGGCTCTCCTACGAGCAGTACTTC
TRBD1	TRBV7-2	TRBJ1-4	-	CASSHGTGGPEKLFF	TGTGCCAGCAGCCACGGGACAGGGGGCCCTGAAAAACTGTTTTTT
-	TRBV6-5	TRBJ1-1	-	CASMGGSTTEAFF	TGTGCCAGCATGGGGGGGTCTACCACTGAAGCTTTCTTT
TRBD1	TRBV5-1	TRBJ2-7	once	CASSPTGTGLYEQYF	TGCGCCAGCAGCCCAACCGGGACAGGGCTCTACGAGCAGTACTTC
TRBD2	TRBV4-1	TRBJ2-7	-	CASSQEMRAGGPAGEQYF	TGCGCCAGCAGCCAAGAGATGCGAGCGGGAGGGCCAGCGGGGGAGCAGTACTTC
TRBD1	TRBV2	TRBJ1-2	few	CASRSGGASYGYTF	TGTGCCAGCAGATCAGGGGGCGCTAGCTATGGCTACACCTTC
TRBD2	TRBV7-9	TRBJ2-1	once	CASQGLAGANEQFF	TGTGCCAGCCAGGGACTAGCGGGAGCAAATGAGCAGTTCTTC
TRBD2	TRBV27	TRBJ2-1	-	CASSAGLAGVGYNEQFF	TGTGCCAGCAGTGCGGGTCTCGCGGGAGTCGGGTACAATGAGCAGTTCTTC
-	TRBV7-9	TRBJ1-4	-	CASSLAEGGVSEKLFF	TGTGCCAGCAGCTTAGCGGAAGGAGGGGTCAGTGAAAAACTGTTTTTT
TRBD2	TRBV5-4	TRBJ2-3	-	CASSLWREFGDTQYF	TGTGCCAGCAGCTTGTGGCGGGAGTTTGGAGATACGCAGTATTTT
TRBD1	TRBV5-1	TRBJ2-3	-	CASSRQGALDTQYF	TGCGCCAGCAGCAGACAGGGGGCTTTAGATACGCAGTATTTT
TRBD1	TRBV2	TRBJ1-2	few	CASRENRDSEHGYTF	TGTGCCAGCAGGGAGAACCGGGACAGCGAACATGGCTACACCTTC
-	TRBV7-7	TRBJ2-7	-	CASSLGAGLDEQYF	TGTGCTAGCAGCTTAGGAGCAGGGCTGGACGAGCAGTACTTC
-	TRBV7-9	TRBJ2-7	-	CASSLETGFYEQYF	TGTGCCAGCAGCTTAGAAACAGGGTTCTACGAGCAGTACTTC
-	TRBV4-1	TRBJ1-1	-	CASSQDLRLSAFF	TGCGCCAGCAGCCAAGATCTGAGGTTGTCAGCTTTCTTT
TRBD1	TRBV27	TRBJ2-7	-	CASSRDRGIYEQYF	TGTGCCAGCAGCCGGGACAGGGGTATCTACGAGCAGTACTTC
-	TRBV5-1	TRBJ2-7	-	CASSLVGGEQYF	TGCGCCAGCAGCTTGGTGGGGGGCGAGCAGTACTTC
TRBD1	TRBV4-1	TRBJ1-6	-	CASSQGRQGAHSPLHF	TGCGCCAGCAGCCAAGGAAGACAGGGGGCCCATTCACCCCTCCACTTT
TRBD1	TRBV5-4	TRBJ2-2	few	CASREGQGRFTGELFF	TGTGCCAGCAGGGAGGGACAGGGCCGGTTCACGGGGGAGCTGTTTTTT
TRBD1	TRBV18	TRBJ2-7	-	CASSRSSGTGDEQYF	TGTGCCAGCTCGCGATCTTCCGGGACAGGGGACGAGCAGTACTTC
-	TRBV6-5	TRBJ2-5	-	CASRIQGWETQYF	TGTGCCAGCAGAATACAGGGTTGGGAGACCCAGTACTTC
TRBD2	TRBV27	TRBJ2-1	-	CASLGTGTSIMSSYNEQFF	TGTGCCAGTCTCGGAACCGGGACTAGCATCATGAGCTCCTACAATGAGCAGTTCTTC
TRBD2	TRBV27	TRBJ2-4	-	CASRPLGSGGGNIQYF	TGTGCCAGCAGGCCACTTGGAAGCGGGGGAGGAAACATTCAGTACTTC
-	TRBV27	TRBJ1-1	few	CASRGGTGRTEAFF	TGTGCCAGCAGGGGAGGGACGGGGCGGACTGAAGCTTTCTTT
-	TRBV18	TRBJ2-4	-	CASSPDSNRGVVQYF	TGTGCCAGCTCTCCTGACAGTAACCGAGGAGTCGTTCAGTACTTC
TRBD1	TRBV15	TRBJ1-6	-	CATSRDTGGYNSPLHF	TGTGCCACCAGCAGAGATACAGGGGGCTATAATTCACCCCTCCACTTT